This T cell receptor (beta chain) came from a study of identifying expanded T cells in peripheral blood. Broader study findings: Over about two and four weeks, about 15 and 19 clones changed, versus around 1.1 between replicates. Roughly two-week clone count variance significantly increased as total template count grew.

Only a few counts were recorded for this clone. Its target is unknown. Collection occurred without any documented infections or immune events in donors. Method: immunoSEQ multiplex PCR; TCRdb's copy keeps in-frame clones and lacks some. The sample lists approximately 63,000 clones; roughly 86% were seen once. From germline, CDR1 is SNHLY and CDR2 FYNNEI. There are 13 residues in the CDR3. Trimming stripped 6 bases from V and 3 bases from J, with 9 bases between. This clonotype was obtained from a person aged 18-70 years in good health. The chain recombines TRBV2 with TRBJ1-5; D gene uncertain. Sequencing was carried out using blood. CDR3 loop: CASRKETNQPQHF. The CDR3 DNA follows: TGTGCCAGCAGGAAGGAAACCAATCAGCCCCAGCATTTT.